This T cell receptor beta chain was identified in a study of T cell repertoires in cytomegalovirus infection. TCRdb re-derived calls from the reads in MiXCR, one entry per CDR3 protein. The repertoire holds 60,000 to 75,000 distinct CDR3 sequences, with 20% to 25% as singletons. V gave up 2 bases and J gave up 7 bases, with 9 bases separating them. The CDR3 is 12 amino acids. Germline V CDR1 and CDR2: SGHRS, YFSETQ. This clonotype showed up just a few times. Its cognate antigen is unknown. Sequences were obtained from PBMCs, sequenced either directly or after in vitro stimulation (not recorded which). The source is a human donor in good health (CMV status not recorded). Some clones in this sample may be carry-over from other donors' samples. The chain carries TRBV5-1 and TRBJ1-1; no definite D call. The CDR3 bases are TGCGCCAGCAGCTTAGGAGGGTATGAAGCTTTCTTT. Amino acid sequence: CASSLGGYEAFF.